The 30 T cell receptor beta chains below all came from one sample that was sequenced in a study of metastatic and nonmetastatic thyroid tumors. All patients reached thyroid surgery having received no treatment beforehand. TCRdb reprocessed the PCR reads via MiXCR. The data hold tens of thousands of clones, with 25% to 30% observed a single time. Sequencing used blood. These receptors all stem from a female donor with papillary thyroid cancer or a benign thyroid nodule (not recorded which). Some clones in this sample may be carry-over from other donors' samples.

This clone was counted once. The rearrangement uses TRBV7-3 and TRBJ2-2; a possible D gene is TRBD2 (6 bases). The V gene's germline CDR1 is SGHTA and CDR2 FQGTGA. The CDR3 is 17 amino acids. V gave up 4 bases and J gave up 0 bases, with 15 bases separating them. The CDR3 reads CASSSTLAAANTGELFF. DNA for the CDR3: TGTGCCAGCAGCTCTACCTTAGCGGCAGCGAACACCGGGGAGCTGTTTTTT. Together with reference TRBV7-3 and TRBJ2-2, the CDR3 gives the full variable domain: GAGVSQTPSNKVTEKGKYVELRCDPISGHTALYWYRQSLGQGPEFLIYFQGTGAADDSGLPNDRFFAVRPEGSVSTLKIQRTERGDSAVYLCASSSTLAAANTGELFFGEGSRLTVL.

The chain links TRBV7-6 to TRBJ2-1, with a possible D match to TRBD1 (6 bases). Between the trimmed V and J ends, which lost 5 bases and 9 bases, there was a span of 14 bases. Germline lookup yields CDR1 SGHVS and CDR2 FNYEAQ. This CDR3 has 13 residues. The chain's CDR3 is CASSLGWGLEQFF. In DNA, the CDR3 is TGTGCCAGCAGCCTTGGGTGGGGGCTTGAGCAGTTCTTC.

Many counts were recorded for this clone. V is TRBV9 and J is TRBJ1-3; 7 bases are a match to TRBD1. Germline loops: CDR1 SGDLS, CDR2 YYNGEE. Trimming cost V 2 bases and J 4 bases; bases outside gene matches: 9. CDR3 length: 16 amino acids. CDR3 sequence (DNA): TGTGCCAGCAGCGTCCGCTCAACAGGGGTGGGAAACACCATATATTTT. It codes for CASSVRSTGVGNTIYF.

The chain links TRBV4-2 to TRBJ2-1; 7 positions agree with TRBD2. The CDR3 loop spans 15 amino acids. Germline CDR1 reads LGHNA; CDR2 reads YNFKEQ. V lost 0 bases, J lost 6 bases, and 5 bases stayed unmatched. The CDR3 bases are TGTGCCAGCAGCCAAGATTCTAGCGGAATCAATGAGCAGTTCTTC. This translates into CASSQDSSGINEQFF.

In its sample, this clone was seen a few times. The junction departs from germline at one end; a sequencing error may be responsible. The J gene is TRBJ2-7, the V gene TRBV7-2, with D uncertain. Looked up from germline, CDR1 is SGHTA and CDR2 is FQGNSA. This CDR3 is 14 amino acids long. The CDR3 DNA reads TGTGCCAGCAGCTTAGGTACTTCCACCTACAAGCAGTACTTC. This translates into CASSLGTSTYKQYF.

This chain uses TRBV11-3 with TRBJ2-1; tentative D call: TRBD2 (6 bases). The ends were cut back, 0 bases at V and 6 bases at J, with 6 bases in the middle. The CDR3 consists of 13 residues. Germline CDR1 SGHNT, CDR2 YENEEA. The CDR3 nucleotides are TGTGCCAGCAGCTTAGAGGGAGGCAATGAGCAGTTCTTC. Encoded protein: CASSLEGGNEQFF. Full variable domain (missing parts from reference TRBV11-3 and TRBJ2-1): EAGVVQSPRYKIIEKKQPVAFWCNPISGHNTLYWYLQNLGQGPELLIRYENEEAVDDSQLPKDRFSAERLKGVDSTLKIQPAELGDSAVYLCASSLEGGNEQFFGPGTRLTVL.

In this sample, this clone turned up many times. The genes are TRBV7-3 and TRBJ1-2; D might be TRBD1 (5 bases). Germline CDR1 SGHTA, CDR2 FQGTGA. The V end was cut by 5 bases, the J end by 5 bases, with 12 bases between. This CDR3 has 13 amino acids. The CDR3 spells CASSQSGGYGYTF. The CDR3 bases are TGTGCCAGCAGCCAAAGCGGGGGGTATGGCTACACCTTC.

Concerning this clone itself: Compared with germline, one end of the junction differs, possibly owing to a read error. This chain joins TRBV10-3 and TRBJ2-7; TRBD1 matches 7 bases. Germline CDR1 reads ENHRY; CDR2 reads SYGVKD. This CDR3 contains 14 residues. For the CDR3, the DNA is TGTTCCATCTTTGAGGGACAGATAAGCCACGAGCAGTACTTC. It translates to CSIFEGQISHEQYF.

This chain joins TRBV7-6 and TRBJ2-1, with 11 nucleotides matching TRBD2. The trim removed 1 base at V and 8 bases at J, leaving 7 bases unmatched. Germline V CDR1 and CDR2: SGHVS, FNYEAQ. This CDR3 is 16 amino acids long. CDR3 sequence reads: CASSLDRLAGNYEQFF. Written as DNA, the CDR3 is TGTGCCAGCAGCTTAGACCGACTAGCGGGAAACTATGAGCAGTTCTTC.

In this sample, this clone turned up many times. This chain links TRBV28 with TRBJ2-1; TRBD2 might be the D (6 bases). The CDR3 consists of 13 residues. Germline V gene sequence: CDR1 MDHEN, CDR2 SYDVKM. Trimming removed 11 bases from V and 8 bases from J, with 19 bases in between. This CDR3 is CAGKGTFFDEQFF. The CDR3 DNA is TGTGCCGGGAAGGGGACTTTCTTCGATGAGCAGTTCTTC.

This clone appeared a few times. The V gene is TRBV6-2 or TRBV6-3, the J gene TRBJ2-3; TRBD1 agrees at 10 bases. V lost 6 bases to trimming and J lost 5 bases; unmatched junction nucleotides: 14. The CDR3 extends over 17 amino acids. Germline assignment: CDR1 MNHEY and CDR2 SVGEGT. Written as DNA, the CDR3 is TGTGCCAGCAGCTCAATGGACAGGGGGGTGATGGAAGATACGCAGTATTTT. Residues: CASSSMDRGVMEDTQYF.

This clone appeared many times. V gene TRBV28 combines with J gene TRBJ1-1; D possibly corresponds to TRBD1 (5 bases). Trimming took 5 bases from V and 1 from J, leaving 11 bases between them. Germline-derived CDR1 and CDR2 are MDHEN and SYDVKM. This CDR3 comprises 14 residues. CDR3 loop: CASSVSGGNTEAFF. In nucleotides, the CDR3 is TGTGCCAGCAGTGTGAGCGGGGGGAACACTGAAGCTTTCTTT.

The J gene is TRBJ1-2, the V gene TRBV6-1; D possibly corresponds to TRBD1 (6 bases). Germline V gene lookup returns CDR1 MNHNS and CDR2 SASEGT. The CDR3 is 13 residues long. Trimming stripped 10 bases from V and 6 bases from J, with 18 bases between. The CDR3 nucleotides are TGTGCCACCGTCAATTGGGGGGGCGATGGCTACACCTTC. This codes for CATVNWGGDGYTF.

This clone was found a few times. This chain joins TRBV20-1 and TRBJ2-7, with 8 bases that match TRBD2. The CDR3 consists of 14 residues. Germline loops: CDR1 DFQATT, CDR2 SNEGSKA (reference sequence). With 0 bases clipped from V and 4 bases from J, the junction kept 5 bases outside the gene matches. The CDR3 sequence: CSARDIAGLYEQYF. CDR3 DNA: TGCAGTGCTAGAGATATAGCGGGACTATACGAGCAGTACTTC.

This clone was counted ten times or more. The V gene is TRBV3-1, the J gene TRBJ1-4; possibly TRBD1 for D (5 bases). Germline V CDR1 and CDR2: LGHDT, YNNKEL (reference sequence). The CDR3 is 16 residues long. Trimming removed 5 bases from V and 3 bases from J, with 16 bases in between. The CDR3 bases are TGTGCCAGCAGCGACCAGTTCGGGGCATCTAATGAAAAACTGTTTTTT. Protein: CASSDQFGASNEKLFF.

In this sample, this clone turned up many times. The CDR3 sequence: CASSLSAAGAEQYF. DNA for the CDR3: TGTGCCAGCAGCTTAAGTGCAGCGGGAGCCGAGCAGTACTTC. This sequence joins TRBV13 and TRBJ2-7, with 8 bases lining up with TRBD2. The V segment lost 2 bases and the J segment 6 bases; nucleotides outside the gene matches: 6. Germline values: CDR1 PRHDT, CDR2 FYEKMQ (reference sequence). This CDR3 is 14 amino acids long.

V usage is TRBV6-2 or TRBV6-3 and J usage is TRBJ2-7, with 7 positions matching TRBD1. V lost 6 bases and J lost 0; bases outside the gene matches: 11. The germline V gene has CDR1 MNHEY and CDR2 SVGEGT. CDR3 size: 16 residues. The CDR3 region has the DNA TGTGCCAGCAGGAGAAATCCGGGACAGAACTCCTACGAGCAGTACTTC. Translation gives CASRRNPGQNSYEQYF.

Only a few counts were recorded for this clone. A much larger clone sits a single nucleotide away, making a read error possible. The V gene is TRBV5-1, the J gene TRBJ2-3, with D unclear. The CDR3 covers 12 residues. V lost 2 bases and J lost 4, with 5 bases in between. Per the germline V gene, CDR1 is SGHRS and CDR2 is YFSETQ. CDR3 loop: CASSLSSDTQYF. CDR3 coding DNA: TGCGCCAGCAGCTTAAGTTCAGATACGCAGTATTTT. The entire variable domain, with the rest obtained from reference TRBV5-1 and TRBJ2-3, is as follows: KAGVTQTPRYLIKTRGQQVTLSCSPISGHRSVSWYQQTPGQGLQFLFEYFSETQRNKGNFPGRFSGRQFSNSRSEMNVSTLELGDSALYLCASSLSSDTQYFGPGTRLTVL.

The chain has TRBV20-1 and TRBJ2-1; 13 bases line up with TRBD2. The CDR3 totals 15 residues. J was trimmed by 13 bases and V by 5 bases; bases with no gene match: 14. CDR1 and CDR2 (germline): DFQATT, SNEGSKA (reference sequence). The CDR3 sequence: CSASTDRTSGRKQFF. CDR3 DNA: TGCAGTGCTTCCACGGATAGGACTAGCGGGAGAAAACAGTTCTTC.

This clone was picked up many times. This chain connects TRBV2 to TRBJ1-5; 7 bases align to TRBD1. The V gene end was trimmed by 5 bases and the J gene end by 5 bases; junction bases not matched to a gene: 3. The germline gives CDR1 SNHLY, CDR2 FYNNEI. This CDR3 has 13 amino acids. The CDR3 here is CASSRQGYQPQHF. For the CDR3, the DNA is TGTGCCAGCAGTCGACAGGGTTATCAGCCCCAGCATTTT.

This clone was seen only a few times. With a much larger clone just one base away, this may be a read error. This chain connects TRBV20-1 to TRBJ2-5, with D possibly called TRBD1 or TRBD2 (5 bases each). The CDR3 contains 14 residues. V was shortened by 6 bases and J by 4 bases, with 18 bases between the two germline ends. Germline V gene data show CDR1 as DFQATT and CDR2 as SNEGSKA (reference sequence). The CDR3 reads CSAPSGAVGETQYF. Written as DNA, the CDR3 is TGCAGTGCCCCATCCGGGGCAGTGGGAGAGACCCAGTACTTC.

The CDR3 DNA sequence: TGCAGTTCAAGGGGGCTTCTGCCCACTGAAGCTTTCTTT. This translates into CSSRGLLPTEAFF. The rearrangement joins TRBV20-1 to TRBJ1-1, with 7 bases fitting TRBD1. The length of the CDR3 is 13 residues. J was trimmed by 4 bases and V by 8 bases; bases with no gene match: 10. Germline CDR1 reads DFQATT; CDR2 reads SNEGSKA (reference sequence).

V usage is TRBV12-3 or TRBV12-4 and J usage is TRBJ2-7, with 10 positions matching TRBD1. This CDR3 is built from 13 residues. The V and J ends lost 6 bases and 3 bases, in that order; junction bases with no gene match: 2. For the CDR3, the DNA is TGTGCCAGCAGACGGACAGGGGGCTACGAGCAGTACTTC. Amino acids: CASRRTGGYEQYF.

Ten or more counts support this clone. J is TRBJ2-4 and V is TRBV6-2 or TRBV6-3; 8 bases fit TRBD1. CDR1 is MNHEY and CDR2 is SVGEGT in the germline V gene. The ends lost 6 bases at V and 1 base at J; junction bases unmatched: 5. There are 15 residues in the CDR3. CDR3 nucleotide sequence: TGTGCCAGCAGCGCAGGGGGCTGGGCCAAAAACATTCAGTACTTC. This sequence encodes CASSAGGWAKNIQYF.

Ten or more counts support this clone. The chain couples TRBV20-1 to TRBJ2-1; D possibly corresponds to TRBD2 (5 bases). Germline CDR1 DFQATT, CDR2 SNEGSKA (reference sequence). The CDR3 is 10 residues long. The CDR3 nucleotides are TGCAGCGTGAGGGACAATGAGCAGTTCTTC. It codes for CSVRDNEQFF.

Regarding this clone: A read error is possible here, since a much larger clone lies one base away. This same CDR3 is encoded by further DNA sequences in the sample. The chain uses TRBV5-5 and TRBJ2-3; perhaps TRBD2 as D (5 bases). The CDR3 extends over 14 amino acids. The V gene's germline CDR1 is SGHKS and CDR2 YYEKEE (reference sequence). Trimming left V 7 bases short and J 1 base short, with 13 bases between. CDR3 residues: CASCGQLGTDTQYF. The CDR3 nucleotides read TGTGCCAGCTGCGGGCAGCTTGGCACAGATACGCAGTATTTT.

The table lists this clone with a few counts. This chain links TRBV6-1 with TRBJ2-3; D could derive from TRBD1 or TRBD2 (5 bases each). This CDR3 comprises 12 residues. The V and J ends lost 6 bases and 6 bases respectively, with 10 bases between them. Looked up from germline, CDR1 is MNHNS and CDR2 is SASEGT. The CDR3 DNA reads TGTGCCAGCAGACACTGGGGGGATACGCAGTATTTT. Encoded protein: CASRHWGDTQYF.

This clone was counted at least ten times. J is TRBJ1-2 and V is TRBV19; D might be TRBD1 (6 bases). CDR3 length equals 13 residues. V was pared by 5 bases and J by 1 base, with 8 bases between. Germline CDR1 is LNHDA and CDR2 is SQIVND (reference sequence). The DNA for the CDR3 is TGTGCCAGTAGTGTGGACAGTAACTATGGCTACACCTTC. Translating it yields CASSVDSNYGYTF.

This clone was observed at least ten times. The chain links TRBV5-1 to TRBJ2-5; D might be TRBD1 (6 bases). CDR1 SGHRS and CDR2 YFSETQ come from the germline V gene. The V and J ends lost 0 bases and 6 bases respectively, with 18 bases between them. The CDR3 length is 16 residues. For the CDR3, the DNA is TGCGCCAGCAGCTTGGAGAGAGGGCAGGGGTTTCAGACCCAGTACTTC. Translated: CASSLERGQGFQTQYF.

The sample holds many counts of this clone. This may be a read error: a much more frequent sequence differs by one nucleotide. This rearrangement joins TRBV27 to TRBJ2-5; 8 bases match TRBD1. Germline V CDR1 and CDR2: MNHEY, SMNVEV (reference sequence). The CDR3 totals 14 residues. Trimming cost V 6 bases and J 5 bases; bases outside gene matches: 8. The CDR3 DNA reads TGTGCCAGCAGATATGGACAGGGACTTGAGACCCAGTACTTC. It encodes CASRYGQGLETQYF.